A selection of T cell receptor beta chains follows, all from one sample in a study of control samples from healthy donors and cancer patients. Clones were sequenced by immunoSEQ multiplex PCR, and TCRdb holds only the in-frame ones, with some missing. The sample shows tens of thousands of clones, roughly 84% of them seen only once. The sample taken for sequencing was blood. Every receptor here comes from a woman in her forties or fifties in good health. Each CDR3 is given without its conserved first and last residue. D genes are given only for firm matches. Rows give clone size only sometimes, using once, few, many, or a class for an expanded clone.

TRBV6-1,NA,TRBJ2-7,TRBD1,ASSEEGQGLYEQY
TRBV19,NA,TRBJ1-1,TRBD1,ASSRDRMNTEAF
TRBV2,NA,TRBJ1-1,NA,ASAPDGGKAF
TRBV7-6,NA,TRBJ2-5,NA,ASSRQETQY
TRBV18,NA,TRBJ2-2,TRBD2,ASSPGLAGVTGELF
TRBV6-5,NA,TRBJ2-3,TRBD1,ASKDRGVLGTQY
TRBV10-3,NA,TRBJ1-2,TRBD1,AISETTGGVDGYT
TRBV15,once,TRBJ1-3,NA,ATSRAGLDGNTIY
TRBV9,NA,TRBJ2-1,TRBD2,ASSVGLAGKRNEQF
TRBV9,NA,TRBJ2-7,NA,ASSTQPGLGYEQY
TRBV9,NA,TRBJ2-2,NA,ASSLAGTGELF
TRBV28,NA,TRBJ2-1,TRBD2,ASSPYSGGPYNEQF
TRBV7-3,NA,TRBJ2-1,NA,ASSLFTSEEQF
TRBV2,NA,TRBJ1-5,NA,ASSDAFSNQPQH
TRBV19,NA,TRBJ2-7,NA,ASQQGGSYEQY
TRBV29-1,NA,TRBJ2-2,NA,SAGDWGGELF
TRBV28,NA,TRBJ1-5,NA,ASSFGRSNQPQH
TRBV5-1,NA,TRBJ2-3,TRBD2,ASSLDRSGSTDTQY
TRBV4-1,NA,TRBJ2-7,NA,ASSQDENRAYEQY
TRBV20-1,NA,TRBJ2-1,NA,SASRVDNEQF
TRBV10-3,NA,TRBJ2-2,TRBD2,AISERGLASGELF
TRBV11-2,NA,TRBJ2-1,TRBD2,ASRPEGLAVNNEQF
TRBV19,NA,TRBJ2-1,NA,ASSPSTYNEQF
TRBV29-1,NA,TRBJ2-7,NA,SVERGGEQY
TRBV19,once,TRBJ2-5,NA,ASSQTRLGRETQY
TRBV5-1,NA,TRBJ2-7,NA,ASSHSGDSYEQY
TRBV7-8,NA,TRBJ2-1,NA,ASSATLSSYNEQF
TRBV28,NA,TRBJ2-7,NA,ASITGPPSYEQY
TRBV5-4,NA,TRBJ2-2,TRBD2,ASQIAGEIGELF
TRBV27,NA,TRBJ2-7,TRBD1,ASKRGRAYEQY
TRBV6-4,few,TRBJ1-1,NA,ASRNEKQGRMNTEAF
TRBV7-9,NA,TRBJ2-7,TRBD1,ASSGGQGSHEQY
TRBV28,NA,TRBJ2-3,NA,ASSLFTDTQY
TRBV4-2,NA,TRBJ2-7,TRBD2,ASSQELAGPGYEQY
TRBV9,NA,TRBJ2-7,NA,ASSVTPQQASYEQY
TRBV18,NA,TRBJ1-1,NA,ASSPPDRGGRAEAF
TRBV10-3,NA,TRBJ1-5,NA,AISEQSNQPQH
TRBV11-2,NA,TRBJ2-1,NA,ASSLAGVHNEQF
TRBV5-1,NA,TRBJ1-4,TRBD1,ASSLGQGSNEKLF
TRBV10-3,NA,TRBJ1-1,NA,AIRAQGGNTEAF
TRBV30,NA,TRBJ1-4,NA,AWNLRGLGEKLF
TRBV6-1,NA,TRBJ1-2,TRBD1,ASSERGHYGYT
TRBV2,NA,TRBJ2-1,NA,ASSEEGYNEQF
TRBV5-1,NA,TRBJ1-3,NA,ASSLNGADGNTIY
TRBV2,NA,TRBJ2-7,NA,ASSERYEQY
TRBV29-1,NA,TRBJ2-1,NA,SSKSGLHNEQF
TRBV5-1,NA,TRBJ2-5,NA,ASSLGTNQETQY
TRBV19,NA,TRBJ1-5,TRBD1,ATEDRGQGQPQH
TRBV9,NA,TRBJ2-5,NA,ASSAAVRQETQY
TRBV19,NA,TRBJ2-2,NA,ASSITAHGELF
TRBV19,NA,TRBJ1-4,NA,ASSIRGKATNEKLF
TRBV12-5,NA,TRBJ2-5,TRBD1,ASGLQDREETQY
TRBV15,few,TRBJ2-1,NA,ATSRGAREYYNEQF
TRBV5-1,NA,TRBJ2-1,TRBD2,ASSLAGGIDEQF
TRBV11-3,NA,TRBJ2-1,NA,ASSTGDRWGDNEQF
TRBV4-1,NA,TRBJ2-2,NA,ASSQAGLWANTGELF
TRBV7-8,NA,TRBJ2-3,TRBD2,ASSIPFGLAGLTDTQY
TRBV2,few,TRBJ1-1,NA,ASSDLGYAAF
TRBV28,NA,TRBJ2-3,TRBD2,ASSQRSGGGDTQY